The 8 T cell receptor beta chains given below trace back to one sample, sequenced in a study of T cells in Graves' hyperthyroidism and ophthalmopathy. RNA transcripts were the template for amplifying TCR beta CDR3 regions. The HTBI primer set served for first-round RT-PCR of the TCR CDR3. From the multiplex PCR reads, TCRdb called clonotypes with MiXCR, one entry per CDR3 protein. Among some 300,000 distinct CDR3 sequences listed, roughly 15% were seen once. The sequencing sample was made of blood. The receptors derive from a man aged 25-40 years with Graves' hyperthyroidism.

This clonotype was seen more than once but under ten times. The J gene is TRBJ2-2, the V gene TRBV24-1; possibly TRBD2 for D (6 bases). Trimming took off 6 bases at V and 4 bases at J, with 8 bases between the two ends. CDR1 and CDR2 (germline): KGHDR, SFDVKD. The CDR3 runs 13 residues. CDR3 sequence: CATSRRVTGELFF. The CDR3, as DNA: TGTGCCACCAGTAGGAGGGTCACCGGGGAGCTGTTTTTT.

This clonotype was seen more than once but under ten times. The rearrangement links TRBV7-2 to TRBJ1-2; a weak D match, TRBD1 (6 bases). Deletions cut 7 bases from V and 3 bases from J, with 21 bases between. CDR3 length: 16 amino acids. Germline V gives CDR1 SGHTA, CDR2 FQGNSA. CDR3 in amino acids: CASNRNTGPHYYGYTF. The CDR3 DNA reads TGTGCCAGCAACAGGAACACAGGGCCCCACTACTATGGCTACACCTTC.

This clonotype was seen at least ten times. V is TRBV5-1 and J is TRBJ2-3, with 7 bases matching TRBD2. Trimming cost V 0 bases and J 6 bases; bases outside gene matches: 7. Germline values: CDR1 SGHRS, CDR2 YFSETQ. The CDR3 sequence is 15 residues long. CDR3 coding DNA: TGCGCCAGCAGCTTGGTGGGCGGGAGTGCGGATACGCAGTATTTT. Encoded protein: CASSLVGGSADTQYF. The full variable domain, rest sourced from reference TRBV5-1 and TRBJ2-3, is KAGVTQTPRYLIKTRGQQVTLSCSPISGHRSVSWYQQTPGQGLQFLFEYFSETQRNKGNFPGRFSGRQFSNSRSEMNVSTLELGDSALYLCASSLVGGSADTQYFGPGTRLTVL.

This clonotype has a count of ten or more. V gene TRBV20-1 combines with J gene TRBJ2-7; 10 bases agree with TRBD2. Looked up from germline, CDR1 is DFQATT and CDR2 is SNEGSKA (reference sequence). V lost 6 bases and J lost 4; bases outside the gene matches: 6. The CDR3 consists of 13 residues. In nucleotides, the CDR3 is TGCAGTGCCGCACTAGCGGGATTATACGAGCAGTACTTC. This gives the protein CSAALAGLYEQYF.

V and J are TRBV5-1 and TRBJ2-7; TRBD2 is a possible D gene (6 bases). The CDR3 consists of 14 residues. V shed 0 bases and J shed 6 bases, with 13 bases lying between them. Germline V gene sequence: CDR1 SGHRS, CDR2 YFSETQ. In DNA, the CDR3 is TGCGCCAGCAGCTTGGAGGAGGGGAAGGGCGAGCAGTACTTC. The encoded protein is CASSLEEGKGEQYF.

This clonotype appeared many times. The chain links TRBV7-3 to TRBJ2-2; tentative D call: TRBD2 (6 bases). This CDR3 has 17 amino acids. V was pared by 3 bases and J by 6 bases, with 20 bases between. Per germline, CDR1 SGHTA and CDR2 FQGTGA. CDR3 sequence reads: CASSLDAGRTSPGELFF. CDR3 coding DNA: TGTGCCAGCAGCTTGGACGCAGGGAGGACCTCGCCCGGGGAGCTGTTTTTT.

The rearrangement joins TRBV5-5 to TRBJ1-1, with 7 bases aligning to TRBD1. The CDR3 has 14 residues. The germline V gene encodes CDR1 SGHKS and CDR2 YYEKEE (reference sequence). After removal of 2 bases from V and 4 bases from J, the junction contained 5 bases not matched to a gene. The CDR3 is CASSLRGLSTEAFF. The CDR3 bases are TGTGCCAGCAGCTTAAGGGGGCTGAGCACTGAAGCTTTCTTT.

In this sample, this clonotype turned up a few times. The chain joins TRBV25-1 to TRBJ2-3, with 7 bases identical to TRBD1. This CDR3 contains 13 residues. V dropped 6 bases and J dropped 5; count of bases not matched to a gene: 5. Germline loops: CDR1 MGHDK, CDR2 SYGVNS. The CDR3 nucleotides are TGTGCCAGCAGAGGGACAGAGAGAGATACGCAGTATTTT. As protein: CASRGTERDTQYF.